This T cell receptor beta chain was captured by sequencing in a study of tumor and adjacent non-tumor tissue in lung cancer. Study summary: The patients, 10 to 11 men and about five women, were 31 to 76 with stage I to III disease.

The CDR3 spans 13 amino acids, including both terminal residues. Germline-derived CDR1 and CDR2 are MNHNS and SASEGT. To note about this clonotype: Its target is unknown. Because the CDR3 is missing its conserved closing phenylalanine or tryptophan, this is likely a read error. No DNA is shown, since the ends of the CDR3 on it are uncertain; the CDR3 is the one TCRdb lists.

Three rounds of nested PCR, following a modified ARM-PCR protocol, produced the TCRbeta library. TCRdb ran MiXCR on the multiplex PCR reads and lists one entry per CDR3 protein. This table has fewer than 100,000 distinct CDR3 sequences, 75% to 85% appearing once. Study findings and constraints: Normal lung showed higher cumulative top 100 clone frequency than tumor.

This sample's RNA came from whole unsorted tissue. This non-tumor lung sample came from over 3 cm beyond the tumor edge. Between August and November 2014, newly diagnosed, chemotherapy-naive lung cancer patients underwent thoracic surgery in China. The sequence was obtained from a woman between 50 and 59 years old with non-small cell lung cancer. V usage is TRBV6-1 and J usage is TRBJ1-4; the table's TRBD1 call for D was not verified on the DNA. The sequenced material came from distant non-tumor lung tissue. This CDR3 reads CASSGTGNEKLSL.